This TCR beta chain is drawn from a study of blood T cell repertoires in COVID-19. Background on the study: Collection of acute and convalescent COVID-19 samples took place in the United States, Italy and Spain. T cells, B-cell-depleted T cells, or PBMCs supplied cDNA or gDNA.

CDR3 size: 13 residues. The ends were cut back, 2 bases at V and 4 bases at J, with 6 bases in the middle. The germline V gene encodes CDR1 MNHNS and CDR2 SASEGT. Authors' processing steps: Nucleated cell number was recorded as an estimate derived from reference gene primer amplification. Profiled with immunoSEQ multiplex PCR; TCRdb holds only in-frame clones, not every one. That table supplies the V and J calls and clone size; D and trimming were determined from the DNA. The sample consists of 80,000 to 100,000 clones, just over 90% of them appearing once. This TCR was recovered from a man between 60 and 75 years old with acute or convalescent COVID-19. The sequencing sample was made of peripheral blood. This sequence joins TRBV6-1 and TRBJ1-5; D gene ambiguous. The CDR3 is CASSERGNQPQHF. DNA for the CDR3: TGTGCCAGCAGTGAACGGGGAAATCAGCCCCAGCATTTT.